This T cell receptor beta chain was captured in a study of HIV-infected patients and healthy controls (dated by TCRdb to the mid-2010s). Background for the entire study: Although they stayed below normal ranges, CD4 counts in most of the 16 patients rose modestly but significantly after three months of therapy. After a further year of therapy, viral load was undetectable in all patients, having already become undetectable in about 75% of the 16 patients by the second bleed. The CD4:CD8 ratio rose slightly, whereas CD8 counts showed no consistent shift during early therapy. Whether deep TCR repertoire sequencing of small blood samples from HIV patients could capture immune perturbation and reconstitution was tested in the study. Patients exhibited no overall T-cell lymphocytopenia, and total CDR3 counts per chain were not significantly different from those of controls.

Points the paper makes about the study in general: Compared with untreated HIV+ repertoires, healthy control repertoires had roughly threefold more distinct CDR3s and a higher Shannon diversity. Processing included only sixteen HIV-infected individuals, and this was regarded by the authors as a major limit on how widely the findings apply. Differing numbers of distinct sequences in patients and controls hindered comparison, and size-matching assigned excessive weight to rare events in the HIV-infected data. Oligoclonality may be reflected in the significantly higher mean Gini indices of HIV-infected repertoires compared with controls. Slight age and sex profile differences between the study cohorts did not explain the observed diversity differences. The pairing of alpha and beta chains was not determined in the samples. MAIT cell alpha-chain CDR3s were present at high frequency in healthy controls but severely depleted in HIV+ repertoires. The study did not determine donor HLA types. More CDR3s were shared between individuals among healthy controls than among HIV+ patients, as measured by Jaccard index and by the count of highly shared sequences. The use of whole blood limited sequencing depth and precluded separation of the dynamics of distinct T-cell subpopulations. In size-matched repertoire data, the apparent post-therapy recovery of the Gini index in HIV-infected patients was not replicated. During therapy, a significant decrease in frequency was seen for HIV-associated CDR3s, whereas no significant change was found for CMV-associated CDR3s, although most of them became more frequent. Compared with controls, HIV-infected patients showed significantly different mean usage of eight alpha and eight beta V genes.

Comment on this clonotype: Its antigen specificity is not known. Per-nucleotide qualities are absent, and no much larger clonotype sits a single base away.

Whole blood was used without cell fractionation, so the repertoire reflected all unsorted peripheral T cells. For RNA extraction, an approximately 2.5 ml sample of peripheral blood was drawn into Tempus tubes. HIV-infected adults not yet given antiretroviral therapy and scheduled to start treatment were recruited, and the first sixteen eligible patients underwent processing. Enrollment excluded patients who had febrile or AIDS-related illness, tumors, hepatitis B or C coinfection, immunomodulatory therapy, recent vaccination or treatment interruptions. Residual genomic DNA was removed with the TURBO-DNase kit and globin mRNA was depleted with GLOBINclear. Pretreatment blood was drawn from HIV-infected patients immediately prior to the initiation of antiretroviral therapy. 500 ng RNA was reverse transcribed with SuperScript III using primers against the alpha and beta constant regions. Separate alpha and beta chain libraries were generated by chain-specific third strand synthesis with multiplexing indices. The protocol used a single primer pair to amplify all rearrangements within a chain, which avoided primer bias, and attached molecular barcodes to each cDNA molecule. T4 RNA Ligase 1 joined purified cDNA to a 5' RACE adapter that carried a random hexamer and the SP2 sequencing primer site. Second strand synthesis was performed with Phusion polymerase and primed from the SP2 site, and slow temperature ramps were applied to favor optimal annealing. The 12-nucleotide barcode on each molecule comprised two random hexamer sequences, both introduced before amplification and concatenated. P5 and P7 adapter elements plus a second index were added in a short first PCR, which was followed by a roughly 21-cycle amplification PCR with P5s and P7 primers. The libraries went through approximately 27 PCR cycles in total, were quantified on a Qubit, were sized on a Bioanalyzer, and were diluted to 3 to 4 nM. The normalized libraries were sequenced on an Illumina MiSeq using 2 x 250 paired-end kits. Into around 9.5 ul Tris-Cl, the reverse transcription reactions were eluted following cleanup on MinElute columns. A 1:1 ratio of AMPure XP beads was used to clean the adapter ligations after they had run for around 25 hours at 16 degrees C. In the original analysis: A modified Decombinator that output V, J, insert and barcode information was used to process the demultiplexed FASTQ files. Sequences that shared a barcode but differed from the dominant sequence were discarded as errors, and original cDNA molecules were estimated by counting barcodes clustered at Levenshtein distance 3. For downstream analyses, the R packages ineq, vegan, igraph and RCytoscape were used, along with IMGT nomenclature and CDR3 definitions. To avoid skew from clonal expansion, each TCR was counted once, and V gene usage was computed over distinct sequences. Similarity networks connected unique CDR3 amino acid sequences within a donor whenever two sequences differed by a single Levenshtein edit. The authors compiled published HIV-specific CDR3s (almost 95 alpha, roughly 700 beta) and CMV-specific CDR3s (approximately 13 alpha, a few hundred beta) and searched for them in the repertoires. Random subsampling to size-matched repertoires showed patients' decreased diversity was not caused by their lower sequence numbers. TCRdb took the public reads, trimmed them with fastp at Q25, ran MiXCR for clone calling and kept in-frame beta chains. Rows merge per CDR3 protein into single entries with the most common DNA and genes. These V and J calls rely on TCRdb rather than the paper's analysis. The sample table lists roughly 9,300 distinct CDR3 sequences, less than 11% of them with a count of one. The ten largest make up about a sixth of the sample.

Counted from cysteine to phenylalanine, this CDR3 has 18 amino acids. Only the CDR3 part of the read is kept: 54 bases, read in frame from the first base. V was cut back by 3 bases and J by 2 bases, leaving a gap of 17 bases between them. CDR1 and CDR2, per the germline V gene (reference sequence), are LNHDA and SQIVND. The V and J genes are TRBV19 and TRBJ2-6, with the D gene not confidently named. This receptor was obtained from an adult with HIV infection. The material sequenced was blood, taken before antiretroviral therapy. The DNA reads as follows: TGTGCCAGTAGTATTGGCGGCTGGCAAGCAACTGGGGCCAACGTCCTGACTTTC. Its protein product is CASSIGGWQATGANVLTF.